The present T cell receptor beta chain was sequenced within a study of a mutant IDH1 vaccine in newly diagnosed glioma. Stated time point: week 11, during vaccination. Every single dose of the vaccine, 300 ug of mutant IDH1 20-mer peptide, came with topical imiquimod. TCRdb's copy holds only in-frame clones and misses some; the assay was immunoSEQ multiplex PCR. The top ten hold 0.55% to 0.7% of the sample, which has about 120,000 clones, under 90% seen once. This clone appeared a single time. As yet, its antigen is unknown. The source of this sequence is a woman aged 45-59 years with glioma. The sample here was PBMCs, taken from a glioma patient whose treatment included an IDH1 peptide vaccine.

The CDR3, as DNA: TGCGCCAGCTCGTTTGGGGACAGGGACTACGAGCAGTACTTC. Its protein product is CASSFGDRDYEQYF. This chain connects TRBV5-1 to TRBJ2-7, with 9 bases matching TRBD1. This CDR3 comprises 14 residues. Trimming took 7 bases from V and 3 from J; bases not matched to a gene: 8. Germline CDR1 SGHRS, CDR2 YFSETQ.